Below, 17 T cell receptor beta chains from the same sample are listed, as sequenced in a study of CD8+ T cells in alopecia areata. cDNA prepared by RNA extraction and subsequent reverse transcription served as the template for sequencing. The repertoire was sequenced with immunoSEQ multiplex PCR; TCRdb's copy has only in-frame clones and lacks some. The sample yields 180,000 or so clones, about three fifths seen once. Sample treatment: oral pan-JAK inhibitor, 5-10 mg twice daily. The sequenced sample was CD4+ T cells sorted from blood, obtained at approximately week 56, from a patient treated with tofacitinib. The origin of the receptors is a human donor with alopecia areata.

J is TRBJ1-1 and V is TRBV7-9; 7 bases map to TRBD1. The V segment lost 5 bases and the J segment 0 bases; nucleotides outside the gene matches: 9. CDR3 size: 16 residues. Germline V CDR1 and CDR2: SEHNR, FQNEAQ (reference sequence). CDR3 sequence reads: CASSPTRGDMNTEAFF. CDR3 in DNA: TGTGCCAGCAGCCCCACCAGGGGGGACATGAACACTGAAGCTTTCTTT.

This chain uses TRBV28 with TRBJ2-1, with 8 nucleotides matching TRBD2. With V trimmed by 6 bases and J by 4 bases, 8 bases remained unmatched. The CDR3 spans 15 residues. The germline V gene encodes CDR1 MDHEN and CDR2 SYDVKM. CDR3 sequence: CASSETSGLYNEQFF. In DNA, the CDR3 is TGTGCCAGCAGCGAAACTAGCGGCTTATACAATGAGCAGTTCTTC.

The gene calls are TRBV30 and TRBJ2-3; 8 bases line up with TRBD1. The length of the CDR3 is 15 residues. The ends lost 3 bases at V and 4 bases at J; junction bases unmatched: 9. Germline lookup yields CDR1 GTSNPN and CDR2 SVGIG (reference sequence). The CDR3 protein is CAWRKQGVPADTQYF. CDR3 nucleotide sequence: TGTGCCTGGAGGAAACAGGGGGTGCCAGCAGATACGCAGTATTTT.

The genes are TRBV7-6 and TRBJ2-1, with D possibly called TRBD1 or TRBD2 (6 bases each). This CDR3 spans 12 amino acids. With 5 bases removed from V and 9 bases from J, the gap between germline ends came to 11 bases. The germline CDR1 and CDR2 sequences are SGHVS and FNYEAQ. This CDR3 is CASSGRGLEQFF. In DNA, the CDR3 is TGTGCCAGCAGCGGCCGGGGGCTTGAGCAGTTCTTC.

This sequence joins TRBV5-1 and TRBJ2-1; D is possibly TRBD2 (6 bases). CDR1 and CDR2 from the germline V gene are SGHRS and YFSETQ. The CDR3 consists of 12 residues. The V end lost 7 bases, the J end lost 10 bases, and 15 bases lay between the germline ends. The CDR3 here is CASGGTAGEQFF. The CDR3 DNA follows: TGCGCCAGCGGCGGGACTGCGGGGGAGCAGTTCTTC.

The chain has TRBV25-1 and TRBJ2-5; possible D gene TRBD2, 6 bases. From germline, CDR1 is MGHDK and CDR2 SYGVNS. V was clipped by 1 base and J by 5 bases, with 14 bases between them. The CDR3 is 15 amino acids. The CDR3 bases are TGTGCCAGCAGTGAATCCGGGGGAGGTTGGGAGACCCAGTACTTC. Its protein product is CASSESGGGWETQYF.

With regard to this clone: The sample has other DNA sequences that encode this CDR3 too. The chain joins TRBV5-1 to TRBJ2-3; TRBD2 is a possible D gene (6 bases). There are 13 residues in the CDR3. V gave up 3 bases and J gave up 1 base, with 6 bases separating them. Germline lookup yields CDR1 SGHRS and CDR2 YFSETQ. CDR3 in amino acids: CASSSGGTDTQYF. CDR3 in DNA: TGCGCCAGCAGCTCGGGGGGCACAGATACGCAGTATTTT.

The chain employs TRBV5-6 and TRBJ2-7; a possible D gene is TRBD1 (5 bases). CDR1 and CDR2 from the germline V gene are SGHDT and YYEEEE. V was cut by 2 bases and J by 5 bases, with 11 bases left in between. This CDR3 spans 13 amino acids. The CDR3 spells CASSFTGRDEQYF. In DNA form, the CDR3 reads TGTGCCAGCAGCTTTACAGGACGGGACGAGCAGTACTTC.

The chain carries TRBV5-1 and TRBJ2-5; D uncertain. CDR1 and CDR2 (germline): SGHRS, YFSETQ. The CDR3 loop spans 14 amino acids. V dropped 2 bases and J dropped 2 bases, with 10 bases sitting between them. CDR3 nucleotide sequence: TGCGCCAGCAGCTTTCTTCCAGTTCAAGAGACCCAGTACTTC. It is translated as CASSFLPVQETQYF.

The genes are TRBV7-2 and TRBJ2-7; TRBD1 matches 10 bases. The CDR3 consists of 14 residues. Germline lookup yields CDR1 SGHTA and CDR2 FQGNSA. V was pared by 2 bases and J by 3 bases, with 1 base of the junction left unmatched. The CDR3 protein is CASSLRTGGYEQYF. In DNA form, the CDR3 reads TGTGCCAGCAGCTTAAGGACAGGGGGCTACGAGCAGTACTTC. Drawing the rest from reference TRBV7-2 and TRBJ2-7, the complete variable domain is GAGVSQSPSNKVTEKGKDVELRCDPISGHTALYWYRQSLGQGLEFLIYFQGNSAPDKSGLPSDRFSAERTGGSVSTLTIQRTQQEDSAVYLCASSLRTGGYEQYFGPGTRLTVT.

As concerns this clone: Germline and junction disagree at one end, which may indicate a read error. The chain has TRBV7-7 and TRBJ2-2; maybe TRBD2 (5 bases). Germline assignment: CDR1 SSHAT and CDR2 FNYEAQ (reference sequence). This CDR3 comprises 14 residues. The CDR3 DNA reads as TGTGCTAGCAGCCCATCAGTCGGGGTCGGGGAGCTGTTTTTT. Its translation is CASSPSVGVGELFF.

This clone was seen only a few times. V is TRBV15 and J is TRBJ2-7; D unclear. The ends were cut back, 0 bases at V and 4 bases at J, with 7 bases in the middle. Germline CDR1 LNHNV, CDR2 YYDKDF (reference sequence). This CDR3 has 13 amino acids. The CDR3 nucleotides read TGTGCCACCAGCAGAGAATCCCGATACGAGCAGTACTTC. Its protein is CATSRESRYEQYF.

The chain carries TRBV6-1 and TRBJ2-7, with D perhaps matching TRBD2 (6 bases). The germline CDR1 and CDR2 sequences are MNHNS and SASEGT. The CDR3 runs 14 residues. Trimming removed 0 bases from V and 2 bases from J, with 8 bases in between. CDR3 sequence reads: CASSEAGGPYEQYF. CDR3 sequence (DNA): TGTGCCAGCAGTGAAGCGGGGGGACCCTACGAGCAGTACTTC.

The V and J genes are TRBV5-1 and TRBJ1-2; D call uncertain. The germline CDR1 and CDR2 sequences are SGHRS and YFSETQ. V was trimmed by 6 bases and J by 2 bases, leaving 11 bases between them. The CDR3 consists of 13 residues. CDR3 bases: TGCGCCAGCACCCCGGACGTAAACTATGGCTACACCTTC. Protein product: CASTPDVNYGYTF.

This chain joins TRBV6-1 and TRBJ2-1, with 7 positions matching TRBD2. V was pared by 7 bases and J by 7 bases, with 10 bases of the junction left unmatched. CDR1 is MNHNS, CDR2 SASEGT, per germline. The CDR3 sequence is 14 residues long. CDR3 sequence (DNA): TGTGCCAGCATGGAAGCGGGGATACCGAATGAGCAGTTCTTC. Protein sequence: CASMEAGIPNEQFF.

CDR3 coding DNA: TGTGCCACCCATCCCGGGGCTAATGAAAAACTGTTTTTT. It translates to CATHPGANEKLFF. J is TRBJ1-4 and V is TRBV25-1; D not resolved. CDR3 length: 13 amino acids. Trimming stripped 10 bases from V and 3 bases from J, with 12 bases between. CDR1 MGHDK and CDR2 SYGVNS come from the germline V gene.

The chain has TRBV27 and TRBJ2-1; 13 positions match TRBD2. The CDR3 spans 15 residues. V lost 10 bases to trimming and J lost 4 bases; unmatched junction nucleotides: 7. Germline values: CDR1 MNHEY, CDR2 SMNVEV (reference sequence). Here the CDR3 DNA reads TGTGCCACCACACTAGCGGGGGGGCCATACAATGAGCAGTTCTTC. Residues: CATTLAGGPYNEQFF.